What follows is one TCR beta chain and its context. Its cognate antigen has yet to be identified. Base qualities are not recorded, but no much larger clone differs from it by a single base. Each collaborating institution followed its own protocols to collect whole blood in K2EDTA tubes. For TCRbeta analysis, collaborator samples were shipped as frozen whole blood, as isolated PBMCs, or as DNA extracted from either sample type. TCRbeta CDR3 regions were amplified from genomic DNA by means of the immunoSEQ Assay, a bias-controlled multiplex PCR. Per the authors' processing: The number of nucleated cells in each sample was estimated by amplification of reference gene primers within the assay. To quantify the absolute abundance of each unique TCRbeta CDR3 rearrangement, sequence reads were collapsed and filtered. Productive Simpson clonality was computed per sample as the square root of Simpson's diversity index over productive rearrangements. Drawn from immuneACCESS, this table holds only the in-frame rearrangements with V and J called that TCRdb kept. Clones are partly lost; checked studies trace under half to an unresolved V gene and leave the rest unexplained. V and J calls and clone size are as listed in that table; D and trimming were resolved from the DNA. Counted in this sample were more than 95,000 clones; over 75% of them appeared once. The ten most abundant clones make up 5% to 6.5% of the sample.

The sample comes from a study of blood T cell repertoires in COVID-19 (dated by TCRdb to 2018 to 2021). For the study in its entirety: Samples from collaborators originated in the United States, Italy and Spain and spanned both the acute and convalescent phases of COVID-19. The material from the prospective study consisted of cDNA or gDNA derived from T cells, B-cell-depleted T cells, or PBMCs. The dataset comprised deeply sampled blood TCRbeta repertoires from subjects exposed to, actively infected with, or recovered from COVID-19. The repertoires were released in a freely available public database intended as a resource for research on the immune response to SARS-CoV-2. Samples were obtained from the ongoing ImmuneRACE study (first 160 participants) and from some 1,200 subjects provided by 6 global collaborators. Sample metadata almost always included a de-identified subject ID, COVID-19 status, age in years and sex. HLA class I and class II types, where available, came from metadata supplied by the sample provider rather than from assay-based typing.

Overall results and qualifications from the work: The quantity of clinical and demographic metadata differed by source and by participant and was supplied without curation.

The origin of this receptor is a human donor in a cohort sampled during active COVID-19. Sequenced sample: peripheral blood.

The sequenced DNA is TGTGCCAGCACCCTCGGTAACTATGGCTACACCTTC. The translation is CASTLGNYGYTF. The chain employs TRBV12-3 or TRBV12-4 and TRBJ1-2, with the D gene too uncertain to name. Deletion took 7 bases off V and 1 base off J, with a span of 7 bases between the germline ends. The CDR3, from cysteine to phenylalanine, totals 12 residues. Of the read, only the CDR3 DNA is kept; its 36 bases are in frame from base 1.